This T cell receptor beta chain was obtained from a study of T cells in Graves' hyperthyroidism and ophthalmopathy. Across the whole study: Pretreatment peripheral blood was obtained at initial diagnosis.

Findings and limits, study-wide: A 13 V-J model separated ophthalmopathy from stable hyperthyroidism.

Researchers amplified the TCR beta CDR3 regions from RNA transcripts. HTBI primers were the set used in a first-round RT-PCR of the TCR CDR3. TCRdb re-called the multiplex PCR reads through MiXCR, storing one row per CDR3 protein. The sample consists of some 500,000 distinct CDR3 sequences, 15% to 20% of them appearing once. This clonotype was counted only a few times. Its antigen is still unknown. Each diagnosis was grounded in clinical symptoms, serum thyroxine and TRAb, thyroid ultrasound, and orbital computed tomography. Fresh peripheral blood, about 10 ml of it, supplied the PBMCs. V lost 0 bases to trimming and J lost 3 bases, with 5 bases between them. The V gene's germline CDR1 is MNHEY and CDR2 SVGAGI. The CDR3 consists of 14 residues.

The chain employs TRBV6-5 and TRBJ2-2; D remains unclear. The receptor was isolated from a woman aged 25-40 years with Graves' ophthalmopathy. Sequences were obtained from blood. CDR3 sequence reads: CASSYSSHTGELFF. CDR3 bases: TGTGCCAGCAGTTACTCTTCGCACACCGGGGAGCTGTTTTTT.